The T cell receptor (beta chain) under discussion was sequenced for a study of cytomegalovirus exposure and HLA in healthy donors. Only in-frame clones appear in the TCRdb table, and some are missing; sequencing was by immunoSEQ multiplex PCR. The sample records tens of thousands of clones, 96% being singletons. Germline V gene sequence: CDR1 MNHNY, CDR2 SVGAGI (reference sequence). J lost 1 base, V lost 7 bases, and 12 bases had no gene match. The length of the CDR3 is 16 residues. Material for sequencing was PBMCs. The chain combines TRBV6-6 with TRBJ2-5, with TRBD2 matching over 7 bases. The origin of this receptor is a woman between 18 and 29 years old in good health and CMV-seronegative. The CDR3 loop is CASTPWGTGGQETQYF. The CDR3 nucleotides read TGTGCCAGCACCCCGTGGGGCACGGGGGGCCAAGAGACCCAGTACTTC.